The rows below give T cell receptor beta chains drawn from one sample of a study of identical twins. TCRdb re-analysed the 5' RACE reads in MiXCR, keeping a single row per CDR3 protein. This table holds 690,000 or so distinct CDR3 sequences, 6.1% found once. Sequenced sample: naive T cells sorted from blood. Receptors originate from a man younger than 35 in good health. The CDR3 runs from the conserved cysteine through the conserved F or W. The D gene is left open where the match is weak. Only some rows state a clone size, as once, few, many or a class for expanded clones.

few,TRBV27,TRBD1,TRBJ2-6,CASGLMTGGAGANVLTF,TGTGCCAGCGGGTTGATGACAGGGGGCGCTGGGGCCAACGTCCTGACTTTC
many,TRBV20-1,-,TRBJ2-2,CSARVVTTNTGELFF,TGCAGTGCTAGAGTTGTAACTACGAACACCGGGGAGCTGTTTTTT
few,TRBV7-6,-,TRBJ1-4,CASSSSREATNEKLFF,TGTGCCAGCAGCTCATCACGGGAGGCAACTAATGAAAAACTGTTTTTT
-,TRBV7-6,-,TRBJ2-2,CASSDFYNTGELFF,TGTGCCAGCAGCGACTTCTATAACACCGGGGAGCTGTTTTTT
-,TRBV27,-,TRBJ2-7,CASSSWTAEQYF,TGTGCCAGCAGTTCCTGGACAGCCGAGCAGTACTTC
many,TRBV27,TRBD1,TRBJ2-1,CASRPLDRSPYNEQFF,TGTGCCAGCAGACCCTTGGACAGGAGCCCCTACAATGAGCAGTTCTTC
-,TRBV6-5,TRBD1,TRBJ2-7,CASSSPTGGYEQYF,TGTGCCAGCAGTTCGCCGACAGGGGGCTACGAGCAGTACTTC
many,TRBV29-1,-,TRBJ1-2,CSVSKAANGYTF,TGCAGCGTTAGTAAAGCCGCTAATGGCTACACCTTC
few,TRBV6-2/TRBV6-3,TRBD1,TRBJ2-1,CAGQRDRASDEQFF,TGTGCCGGACAGCGGGACAGGGCTAGCGATGAGCAGTTCTTC
few,TRBV27,-,TRBJ2-1,CASRPRGASYNEQFF,TGTGCCAGCCGCCCCAGGGGCGCGTCCTACAATGAGCAGTTCTTC
-,TRBV29-1,TRBD2,TRBJ2-3,CSVSAGVDTQYF,TGCAGCGTGTCAGCGGGAGTGGATACGCAGTATTTT
few,TRBV6-1,TRBD1,TRBJ1-1,CASNRDRVDTEAFF,TGTGCCAGCAACCGGGACAGGGTGGACACTGAAGCTTTCTTT
few,TRBV7-9,-,TRBJ2-1,CASSPPGRGPYEQFF,TGTGCCAGCAGCCCCCCAGGGAGGGGGCCATATGAGCAGTTCTTC
many,TRBV10-3,-,TRBJ2-7,CAISEGSGSYEQYF,TGTGCCATCAGTGAGGGTTCGGGCTCCTACGAGCAGTACTTC
few,TRBV6-2/TRBV6-3,TRBD1,TRBJ2-7,CASRKPGQGTYEQYF,TGTGCCAGCCGCAAACCGGGACAGGGGACCTACGAGCAGTACTTC
few,TRBV7-8,TRBD2,TRBJ2-5,CASSFGDYRQETQYF,TGTGCCAGCAGCTTCGGGGACTACCGCCAAGAGACCCAGTACTTC
many,TRBV6-5,-,TRBJ2-2,CASSYSTGAAGELFF,TGTGCCAGCAGTTACTCGACAGGCGCGGCCGGGGAGCTGTTTTTT
many,TRBV29-1,-,TRBJ2-6,CSVNSGANVLTF,TGCAGCGTTAACTCTGGGGCCAACGTCCTGACTTTC
many,TRBV3-1,-,TRBJ2-2,CASSQVGGYTGELFF,TGTGCCAGCAGTCAAGTCGGCGGATACACCGGGGAGCTGTTTTTT
-,TRBV5-6,TRBD2,TRBJ2-1,CASSSGLAGGGVREQFF,TGTGCCAGCAGCTCCGGACTAGCGGGAGGGGGAGTAAGGGAGCAGTTCTTC
few,TRBV2,-,TRBJ1-2,CASKFQGNYGYTF,TGTGCCAGCAAATTCCAGGGTAACTATGGCTACACCTTC
-,TRBV12-3/TRBV12-4,-,TRBJ2-2,CASKGSGQNTGELFF,TGTGCCAGCAAAGGTAGCGGACAGAACACCGGGGAGCTGTTTTTT
-,TRBV2,TRBD1,TRBJ2-5,CASSEDGTDQETQYF,TGTGCCAGCAGTGAAGATGGGACAGATCAAGAGACCCAGTACTTC
few,TRBV14,-,TRBJ1-3,CASSQATLGNTIYF,TGTGCCAGCAGCCAAGCCACACTGGGAAACACCATATATTTT
-,TRBV7-2,TRBD2,TRBJ2-7,CASSLGTSGRGYEQYF,TGTGCCAGCAGCCTTGGGACTAGCGGGAGGGGCTACGAGCAGTACTTC
many,TRBV6-5,TRBD1,TRBJ2-7,CATTGGGYEQYF,TGTGCCACCACAGGGGGCGGGTACGAGCAGTACTTC
few,TRBV6-2/TRBV6-3,TRBD2,TRBJ2-1,CASRSHGRGSDEQFF,TGTGCCAGCAGATCCCACGGGAGGGGTAGTGATGAGCAGTTCTTC
few,TRBV11-2,-,TRBJ2-6,CASSLDRVGGANVLTF,TGTGCCAGCAGCTTAGATCGGGTAGGAGGGGCCAACGTCCTGACTTTC
many,TRBV9,TRBD1,TRBJ2-5,CASSVEGRGQETQYF,TGTGCCAGCAGCGTAGAAGGCAGGGGGCAAGAGACCCAGTACTTC
many,TRBV29-1,TRBD1,TRBJ1-1,CSVDVTGQTIGEAFF,TGCAGCGTTGACGTAACGGGACAGACGATCGGGGAAGCTTTCTTT
many,TRBV28,TRBD1,TRBJ2-7,CASSSQGAYEQYF,TGTGCCAGCAGTTCGCAGGGGGCCTACGAGCAGTACTTC
few,TRBV5-5,TRBD1,TRBJ1-6,CASSLAGGQGHSPLHF,TGTGCCAGCAGCTTGGCCGGGGGACAGGGGCACTCACCCCTCCACTTT
many,TRBV2,TRBD2,TRBJ2-7,CASRGTSGLYEQYF,TGTGCCAGCAGGGGGACTAGCGGATTGTACGAGCAGTACTTC
many,TRBV10-1,TRBD2,TRBJ2-1,CASSVGLAKVNEQFF,TGCGCCAGCAGTGTGGGACTAGCAAAAGTCAATGAGCAGTTCTTC
many,TRBV21-1,-,TRBJ2-7,CASSGGDCSYEQYF,TGTGCCAGCAGCGGCGGAGATTGCTCCTACGAGCAGTACTTC
many,TRBV5-5,-,TRBJ2-2,CASSLGTLRTGELFF,TGTGCCAGCAGCTTGGGGACCCTAAGAACCGGGGAGCTGTTTTTT
many,TRBV28,-,TRBJ1-5,CASRIDITQPQHF,TGTGCCAGCAGAATCGACATTACTCAGCCCCAGCATTTT
few,TRBV7-2,-,TRBJ2-2,CASSLVGRNGELFF,TGTGCCAGCAGCTTGGTTGGTCGAAACGGGGAGCTGTTTTTT
many,TRBV5-1,-,TRBJ2-1,CASSPGSGNNEQFF,TGCGCCAGCAGCCCTGGATCAGGAAACAATGAGCAGTTCTTC
-,TRBV30,-,TRBJ2-5,CAWSVRGLQETQYF,TGTGCCTGGAGTGTCAGAGGGTTACAAGAGACCCAGTACTTC
-,TRBV20-1,TRBD2,TRBJ2-1,CSARDSGRVNEQFF,TGCAGTGCTAGAGATAGCGGGAGGGTTAATGAGCAGTTCTTC
few,TRBV5-1,-,TRBJ2-7,CASSLAGQGISYEQYF,TGCGCCAGCAGCTTGGCCGGGCAGGGGATCTCATACGAGCAGTACTTC
-,TRBV6-5,-,TRBJ2-5,CASSYSRGAQYF,TGTGCCAGCAGTTACTCGAGGGGGGCCCAGTACTTC
many,TRBV10-3,TRBD2,TRBJ2-1,CAISERLAGNNEQFF,TGTGCCATCAGTGAGCGACTAGCGGGGAACAATGAGCAGTTCTTC
many,TRBV7-2,TRBD2,TRBJ2-3,CASSSLAGGGTDTQYF,TGTGCCAGCAGTTCCTTAGCGGGAGGCGGCACAGATACGCAGTATTTT
few,TRBV20-1,-,TRBJ2-3,CSVWGGHTDTQYF,TGCAGTGTTTGGGGCGGGCACACAGATACGCAGTATTTT
many,TRBV29-1,-,TRBJ2-2,CSAKNRAANTGELFF,TGCAGCGCCAAAAACAGGGCCGCGAACACCGGGGAGCTGTTTTTT
-,TRBV7-6,-,TRBJ1-1,CASSLDGDATEAFF,TGTGCCAGCAGCTTAGATGGGGATGCCACTGAAGCTTTCTTT
-,TRBV11-2,-,TRBJ1-1,CASSSLPMGGVTTEAFF,TGTGCCAGCAGCTCTCTTCCTATGGGGGGGGTCACCACTGAAGCTTTCTTT
many,TRBV20-1,-,TRBJ2-7,CSALEAGSSYEQYF,TGCAGTGCCCTGGAGGCGGGATCTTCCTACGAGCAGTACTTC
many,TRBV7-9,-,TRBJ1-5,CASSLDPGQPQHF,TGTGCCAGCAGCTTAGATCCAGGGCAGCCCCAGCATTTT
many,TRBV28,TRBD2,TRBJ2-1,CASSSTSGTLTENEQFF,TGTGCCAGCAGTTCTACTAGCGGGACACTAACGGAGAATGAGCAGTTCTTC
many,TRBV4-1,-,TRBJ2-1,CASSIGTRGYNEQFF,TGCGCCAGCAGCATCGGCACCCGGGGTTACAATGAGCAGTTCTTC
many,TRBV12-3/TRBV12-4,-,TRBJ2-1,CASSPSNEQFF,TGTGCCAGCAGTCCAAGCAATGAGCAGTTCTTC